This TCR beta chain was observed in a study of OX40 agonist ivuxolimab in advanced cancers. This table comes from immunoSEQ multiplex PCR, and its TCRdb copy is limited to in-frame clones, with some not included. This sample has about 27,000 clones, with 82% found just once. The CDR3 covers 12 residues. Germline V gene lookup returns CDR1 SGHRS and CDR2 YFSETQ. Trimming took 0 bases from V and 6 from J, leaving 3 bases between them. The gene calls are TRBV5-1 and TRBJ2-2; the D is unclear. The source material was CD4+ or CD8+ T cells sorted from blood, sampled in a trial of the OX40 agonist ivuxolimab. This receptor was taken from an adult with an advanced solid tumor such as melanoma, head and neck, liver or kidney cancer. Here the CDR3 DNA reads TGCGCCAGCAGCTTGGCTGCCGGGGAGCTGTTTTTT. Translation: CASSLAAGELFF.